What follows describes a single T cell receptor (beta chain). Antigen: not known. The germline V gene encodes CDR1 SGHVS and CDR2 FNYEAQ. The CDR3 loop spans 15 amino acids. V was shortened by 5 bases and J by 4 bases, with 15 bases between the two germline ends. These data come from a study of monozygotic twins with cystic fibrosis. Whole-study findings and limits: In 13 of 16 pairs, V gene usage was closest to the co-twin's. The repertoire was suggested to be naive-dominated, clonality median around 0.0093. Monozygotic CF twins shared more identical nucleotide clonotypes than unrelated patients.

Sequencing used immunoSEQ multiplex PCR; TCRdb keeps in-frame clones, though not all of them. The table lists around 30,000 clones, about 96% of them singletons, with more than 0.15% in the top ten. The chain is built from TRBV7-6 and TRBJ1-3; a weak D match, TRBD1 (5 bases). Input material: blood. The TCR originated in a girl aged 2-10 years with cystic fibrosis. In nucleotides, the CDR3 is TGTGCCAGCAGCCCCCCAGGGATTTACGGAAACACCATATATTTT. It translates to CASSPPGIYGNTIYF.